A single sample is the source of the 10 T cell receptor beta chains below, sequenced in a study of T cell repertoires in cytomegalovirus infection. TCRdb re-analysed the reads in MiXCR, keeping a single row per CDR3 protein. The sample includes around 740,000 distinct CDR3 sequences, roughly 36% of them seen just once. Sequencing input: PBMCs. All receptors derive from a human donor in good health (CMV status not recorded). Some clones in this sample may be carry-over from other donors' samples.

This chain uses TRBV6-1 with TRBJ2-3; D ambiguous. The CDR3 length is 12 residues. The germline gives CDR1 MNHNS, CDR2 SASEGT. V lost 0 bases to trimming and J lost 6 bases, with 4 bases between them. The chain's CDR3 is CASSEAGDTQYF. The CDR3 DNA is TGTGCCAGCAGTGAAGCGGGTGATACGCAGTATTTT.

This rearrangement joins TRBV28 to TRBJ2-6; D is ambiguous. The CDR3 has 17 residues. Germline CDR1 reads MDHEN; CDR2 reads SYDVKM. Trimming took 2 bases from V and 1 from J, leaving 12 bases between them. CDR3: CASSLRLGWSGANVLTF. As DNA, the CDR3 is TGTGCCAGCAGTTTACGTTTGGGGTGGTCTGGGGCCAACGTCCTGACTTTC.

Worth noting for this clonotype: Germline and junction disagree at one end, which may indicate a read error. The chain links TRBV7-6 to TRBJ1-1, with TRBD1 identical over 8 bases. The CDR3 consists of 15 residues. In germline, CDR1 is SGHVS, CDR2 FNYEAQ. The CDR3 DNA reads TGTGCCAGCAGCTTAGCTAGCAGGGGGCACACTGAAGCTTTATTT. It encodes CASSLASRGHTEALF.

Comments on this clonotype: The conserved final phenylalanine or tryptophan is absent from the CDR3, which likely points to a read error. The CDR3 DNA sequence: TGTGCCAGCAGGTACGGACCCCTTCCCCTCCACTTG. Translating it yields CASRYGPLPLHL. The chain employs TRBV12-3 or TRBV12-4 and TRBJ1-6; D is uncertain. CDR3 length: 12 amino acids. Trimming left V 6 bases short and J 13 bases short, with 13 bases between.

The chain has TRBV10-3 and TRBJ2-3, with TRBD2 matching over 9 bases. Germline values: CDR1 ENHRY, CDR2 SYGVKD. The CDR3 length is 15 residues. J gave up 7 bases and V 4 bases, and 9 bases lay outside the gene matches. The CDR3 DNA is TGTGCCATCAGTGGAGCTAGCGGGGTGCCTAATACGCAGTATTTT. The encoded protein is CAISGASGVPNTQYF.

The V gene is TRBV29-1, the J gene TRBJ1-5; 7 nucleotides agree with TRBD1. Germline V gives CDR1 SQVTM, CDR2 ANQGSEA. J gave up 4 bases and V 5 bases, and 8 bases lay outside the gene matches. The CDR3 is 14 amino acids. CDR3 sequence (DNA): TGCAGCGTTAAGACAGGGCCCGAAAATCAGCCCCAGCATTTT. Protein: CSVKTGPENQPQHF.

This clonotype was observed a handful of times. This rearrangement joins TRBV6-6 to TRBJ2-2; D is unresolved. The CDR3 totals 12 residues. Germline CDR1 MNHNY, CDR2 SVGAGI (reference sequence). V gave up 2 bases and J gave up 5 bases, with 3 bases separating them. CDR3 nucleotide sequence: TGTGCCAGCAGTTACCAGACCGGGGAGCTGTTTTTT. The encoded protein is CASSYQTGELFF.

The chain recombines TRBV7-2 with TRBJ2-4; D is perhaps TRBD1 (6 bases). This CDR3 is 13 amino acids long. Germline V CDR1 and CDR2: SGHTA, FQGNSA. The V and J ends lost 5 bases and 6 bases respectively, with 11 bases between them. CDR3 bases: TGTGCCAGCAGCATCCGGGACACAAACATTCAGTACTTC. It specifies CASSIRDTNIQYF.

Only a few counts were recorded for this clonotype. The V gene is TRBV5-4, the J gene TRBJ2-5; possibly TRBD2 for D (7 bases). V shed 2 bases and J shed 4 bases, with 12 bases lying between them. The length of the CDR3 is 14 residues. Per the germline V gene, CDR1 is SGHNT and CDR2 is YYREEE (reference sequence). The CDR3 coding sequence is TGTGCCAGCAGCTTCACAGGGAGGGGAGAGACCCAGTACTTC. Translating gives CASSFTGRGETQYF.

V gene TRBV12-3 or TRBV12-4 combines with J gene TRBJ2-7; 7 bases are a match to TRBD2. Losses at the gene ends were 8 bases for V and 5 bases for J; bases not matched to a gene: 15. The CDR3 is made up of 15 amino acids. DNA of the CDR3: TGTGCCAGCGGGCGGGGGTATACTAGTAGCGACGAGCAGTACTTC. This gives the protein CASGRGYTSSDEQYF.